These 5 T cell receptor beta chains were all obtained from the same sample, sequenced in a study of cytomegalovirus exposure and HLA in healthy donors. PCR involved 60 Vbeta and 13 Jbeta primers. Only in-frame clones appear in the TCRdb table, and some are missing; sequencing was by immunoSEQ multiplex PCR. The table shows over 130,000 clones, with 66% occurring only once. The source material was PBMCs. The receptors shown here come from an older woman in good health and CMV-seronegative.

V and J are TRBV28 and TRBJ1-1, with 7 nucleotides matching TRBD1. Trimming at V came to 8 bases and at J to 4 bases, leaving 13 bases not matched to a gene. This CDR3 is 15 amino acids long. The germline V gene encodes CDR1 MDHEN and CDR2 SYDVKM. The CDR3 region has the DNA TGTGCCAGCCACGCTCGACAGGGTAGTCCCACTGAAGCTTTCTTT. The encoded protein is CASHARQGSPTEAFF.

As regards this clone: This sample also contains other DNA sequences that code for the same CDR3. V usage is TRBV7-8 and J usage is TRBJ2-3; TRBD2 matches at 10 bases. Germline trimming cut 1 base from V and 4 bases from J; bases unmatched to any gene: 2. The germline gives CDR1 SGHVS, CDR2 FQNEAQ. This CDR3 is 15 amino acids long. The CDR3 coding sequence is TGTGCCAGCAGCTTAGGGCTAGCGGGGGCAGATACGCAGTATTTT. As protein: CASSLGLAGADTQYF.

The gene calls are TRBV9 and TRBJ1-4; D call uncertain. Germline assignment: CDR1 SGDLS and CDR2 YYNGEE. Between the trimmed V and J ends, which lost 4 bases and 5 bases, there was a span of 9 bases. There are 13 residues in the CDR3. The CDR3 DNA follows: TGTGCCAGCAGCCCGGGGTGGAATGAAAAACTGTTTTTT. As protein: CASSPGWNEKLFF.

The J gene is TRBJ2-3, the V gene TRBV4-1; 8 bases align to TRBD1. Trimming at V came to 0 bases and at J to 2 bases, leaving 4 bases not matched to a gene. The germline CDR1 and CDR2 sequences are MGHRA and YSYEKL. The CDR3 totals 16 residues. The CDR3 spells CASSQDQGALTDTQYF. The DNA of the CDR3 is TGCGCCAGCAGCCAAGATCAGGGGGCACTCACAGATACGCAGTATTTT.

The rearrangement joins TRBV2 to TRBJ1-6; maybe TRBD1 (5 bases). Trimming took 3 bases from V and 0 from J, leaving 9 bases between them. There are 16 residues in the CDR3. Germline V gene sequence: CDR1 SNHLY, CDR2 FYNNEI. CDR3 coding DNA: TGTGCCAGCAGTGAGGGGGGTGGCTCCTATAATTCACCCCTCCACTTT. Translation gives CASSEGGGSYNSPLHF.